Listed below are T cell receptor beta chains from one sample, sequenced in a study of T-cell memory formation after mild COVID-19. Each CDR3 protein gets one entry after TCRdb re-called the 5' RACE reads with MiXCR. The sample shows fewer than 5,500 distinct CDR3 sequences, under 55% of them seen only once. Sequences were obtained from PBMCs or a T cell subset sorted from them (not recorded which). The receptors derive from an adult who had mild COVID-19 (a few samples of this study predate the infection). Cell type and time point are not known. The CDR3 runs from the conserved cysteine through the conserved F or W. D genes are given only for firm matches. The size entry is marked missing in some rows and otherwise reads once, few, many or a size class.

size: .; V: TRBV6-5; D: .; J: TRBJ1-2; CDR3: CASSPEAALINYGYTF; DNA: TGTGCCAGCAGTCCCGAGGCAGCTCTGATTAACTATGGCTACACCTTC
size: medium-sized; V: TRBV29-1; D: .; J: TRBJ1-4; CDR3: CSVEDLSDEKLFF; DNA: TGCAGCGTTGAAGATTTGAGCGATGAAAAACTGTTTTTT
size: .; V: TRBV5-1; D: .; J: TRBJ2-3; CDR3: CASSAGTLSTQYF; DNA: TGCGCCAGCAGCGCCGGGACTCTGAGTACGCAGTATTTT
size: .; V: TRBV12-3/TRBV12-4; D: .; J: TRBJ2-7; CDR3: CASSLGGWKYF; DNA: TGTGCCAGCAGTTTGGGGGGATGGAAGTACTTC
size: medium-sized; V: TRBV6-2/TRBV6-3; D: .; J: TRBJ2-1; CDR3: CASSAPGLRVNEQFF; DNA: TGTGCCAGCAGTGCACCAGGGCTACGTGTCAATGAGCAGTTCTTC
size: .; V: TRBV5-1; D: TRBD2; J: TRBJ2-3; CDR3: CASGLAGADTQYF; DNA: TGCGCCAGTGGACTAGCGGGGGCAGATACGCAGTATTTT
size: medium-sized; V: TRBV7-9; D: .; J: TRBJ1-2; CDR3: CASSPQSYGYTF; DNA: TGTGCCAGCAGCCCCCAGTCCTATGGCTACACCTTC
size: .; V: TRBV7-3; D: .; J: TRBJ2-3; CDR3: CASSLRHLTDTQYF; DNA: TGTGCCAGCAGCTTAAGACACCTCACAGATACGCAGTATTTT
size: .; V: TRBV7-3; D: TRBD2; J: TRBJ2-1; CDR3: CASSLWPPGLAGGPENEQFF; DNA: TGTGCCAGCAGCTTATGGCCTCCGGGACTAGCGGGAGGGCCAGAGAATGAGCAGTTCTTC
size: once; V: TRBV5-1; D: .; J: TRBJ2-5; CDR3: CASSHLRETQYF; DNA: TGCGCCAGCAGCCACCTGCGGGAGACCCAGTACTTC
size: .; V: TRBV4-3; D: .; J: TRBJ2-6; CDR3: CASSQEGSSGANVLTF; DNA: TGCGCCAGCAGCCAAGAAGGGAGCTCTGGGGCCAACGTCCTGACTTTC
size: many; V: TRBV4-3; D: .; J: TRBJ2-3; CDR3: CASSQVTGLPSTDTQYF; DNA: TGCGCCAGCAGCCAAGTCACAGGGCTTCCGAGCACAGATACGCAGTATTTT
size: large; V: TRBV7-6; D: TRBD1; J: TRBJ2-4; CDR3: CASSSPTGGENIQYF; DNA: TGTGCCAGCAGCTCCCCGACAGGGGGCGAAAACATTCAGTACTTC
size: medium-sized; V: TRBV7-3; D: .; J: TRBJ1-3; CDR3: CASSEQGRSSGNTIYF; DNA: TGTGCCAGCAGCGAGCAGGGCCGGAGCTCTGGAAACACCATATATTTT
size: .; V: TRBV3-1; D: TRBD1; J: TRBJ2-1; CDR3: CASHGTVGYEKFF; DNA: TGTGCCAGCCACGGGACAGTGGGCTATGAGAAGTTCTTC
size: .; V: TRBV6-5; D: .; J: TRBJ2-7; CDR3: CASSFDSYEQYF; DNA: TGTGCCAGCAGCTTCGACTCCTACGAGCAGTACTTC
size: .; V: TRBV7-9; D: .; J: TRBJ1-1; CDR3: CASSFSVNTEALF; DNA: TGTGCCAGCAGCTTCTCCGTGAACACTGAAGCGTTATTT
size: medium-sized; V: TRBV5-6; D: TRBD1; J: TRBJ2-1; CDR3: CASSPPGQHNEQFF; DNA: TGTGCCAGCAGCCCGCCGGGACAGCACAATGAGCAGTTCTTC
size: .; V: TRBV19; D: .; J: TRBJ1-5; CDR3: CASSIAAAGWQPQHF; DNA: TGTGCCAGTAGTATAGCGGCGGCAGGGTGGCAGCCCCAGCATTTT
size: .; V: TRBV2; D: .; J: TRBJ2-1; CDR3: CASSVRGSYNEQFF; DNA: TGTGCCAGCAGTGTCAGGGGATCCTACAATGAGCAGTTCTTC
size: .; V: TRBV7-3; D: TRBD2; J: TRBJ2-3; CDR3: CASSRAGLASDTQYF; DNA: TGTGCCAGCAGCCGTGCAGGACTAGCATCGGATACGCAGTATTTT
size: medium-sized; V: TRBV20-1; D: .; J: TRBJ1-2; CDR3: CSARDPGNYGYTF; DNA: TGCAGTGCTAGAGATCCGGGGAACTATGGCTACACCTTC
size: .; V: TRBV6-2/TRBV6-3; D: .; J: TRBJ2-5; CDR3: CAAQDSKETQYF; DNA: TGTGCCGCCCAGGATTCCAAAGAGACCCAGTACTTC
size: medium-sized; V: TRBV7-2; D: .; J: TRBJ1-6; CDR3: CASSLGDTPKVRSYNSPLHF; DNA: TGTGCCAGCAGCTTAGGGGACACTCCCAAAGTACGCTCCTATAATTCACCCCTCCACTTT
size: .; V: TRBV4-3; D: TRBD2; J: TRBJ2-1; CDR3: CASSQSSLAGGNEQFF; DNA: TGCGCCAGCAGCCAAAGCTCCCTAGCGGGGGGGAATGAGCAGTTCTTC
size: .; V: TRBV7-9; D: .; J: TRBJ2-1; CDR3: CASRPTGTSYNEQFF; DNA: TGTGCCAGCAGACCTACCGGGACTTCCTACAATGAGCAGTTCTTC
size: .; V: TRBV7-9; D: .; J: TRBJ2-1; CDR3: CASSPLAEYNEQFF; DNA: TGTGCCAGCAGCCCGCTAGCAGAATACAATGAGCAGTTCTTC
size: .; V: TRBV7-9; D: .; J: TRBJ2-7; CDR3: CASSLGRIYEQYF; DNA: TGTGCCAGCAGCTTAGGGCGGATATACGAGCAGTACTTC
size: .; V: TRBV12-3/TRBV12-4; D: .; J: TRBJ2-1; CDR3: CASSLVAGHNEQFF; DNA: TGTGCCAGCAGTTTAGTCGCGGGTCACAATGAGCAGTTCTTC
size: medium-sized; V: TRBV5-1; D: .; J: TRBJ2-5; CDR3: CASSLVAGTQETQYF; DNA: TGCGCCAGCAGCTTGGTAGCCGGGACGCAAGAGACCCAGTACTTC
size: .; V: TRBV20-1; D: .; J: TRBJ2-5; CDR3: CSAPAGRTQYF; DNA: TGCAGTGCCCCAGCAGGGCGGACCCAGTACTTC
size: large; V: TRBV29-1; D: TRBD1; J: TRBJ2-7; CDR3: CSAGTGDYEQYF; DNA: TGCAGCGCAGGGACAGGGGACTACGAGCAGTACTTC
size: medium-sized; V: TRBV28; D: .; J: TRBJ1-4; CDR3: CASRDSGGAEKLFF; DNA: TGTGCCAGCAGGGACTCGGGGGGGGCTGAAAAACTGTTTTTT
size: medium-sized; V: TRBV7-6; D: TRBD1; J: TRBJ2-1; CDR3: CASSLAGQGAPNEQFF; DNA: TGTGCCAGCAGCTTAGCGGGACAGGGGGCGCCTAATGAGCAGTTCTTC
size: medium-sized; V: TRBV21-1; D: .; J: TRBJ2-7; CDR3: CASSPSRPPGFEQYF; DNA: TGTGCCAGCAGCCCAAGCCGGCCCCCAGGGTTCGAGCAGTACTTC
size: medium-sized; V: TRBV16; D: .; J: TRBJ2-3; CDR3: CASSHLGAIRTDTQYF; DNA: TGTGCCAGCAGCCATCTCGGGGCAATACGCACAGATACGCAGTATTTT
size: medium-sized; V: TRBV7-3; D: TRBD1; J: TRBJ1-1; CDR3: CASSWTGFGAEAFF; DNA: TGTGCCAGCAGCTGGACAGGGTTTGGGGCTGAAGCTTTCTTT
size: many; V: TRBV5-6; D: TRBD1; J: TRBJ2-7; CDR3: CASTDRGYEQYF; DNA: TGTGCCAGCACCGACAGGGGGTACGAGCAGTACTTC
size: .; V: TRBV20-1; D: .; J: TRBJ2-2; CDR3: CSARDIGRESGELFF; DNA: TGCAGTGCTAGAGATATTGGCAGAGAGAGCGGGGAGCTGTTTTTT
size: .; V: TRBV5-1; D: .; J: TRBJ2-1; CDR3: CASSGGQNNEQFF; DNA: TGCGCCAGCAGCGGCGGACAAAACAATGAGCAGTTCTTC
size: .; V: TRBV29-1; D: .; J: TRBJ2-3; CDR3: CSVGDPWSTDTQYF; DNA: TGCAGCGTTGGGGATCCATGGTCCACAGATACGCAGTATTTT
size: medium-sized; V: TRBV11-2; D: TRBD1; J: TRBJ1-2; CDR3: CATHRDRGSYGYTF; DNA: TGTGCCACCCACCGGGACAGGGGGTCATATGGCTACACCTTC
size: .; V: TRBV7-3; D: .; J: TRBJ2-3; CDR3: CASSSTAGSTDTQYF; DNA: TGTGCCAGCAGCTCCACGGCGGGGAGCACAGATACGCAGTATTTT
size: many; V: TRBV20-1; D: .; J: TRBJ2-1; CDR3: CSARDKRASSYNEQFF; DNA: TGCAGTGCTAGAGACAAAAGGGCGAGCTCCTACAATGAGCAGTTCTTC
size: .; V: TRBV5-1; D: TRBD1; J: TRBJ2-1; CDR3: CASAGTVVGEQFF; DNA: TGCGCCAGCGCCGGGACAGTGGTTGGTGAGCAGTTCTTC
size: .; V: TRBV14; D: TRBD2; J: TRBJ2-1; CDR3: CASSQVAGLYNEQFF; DNA: TGTGCCAGCAGCCAAGTAGCGGGGCTATACAATGAGCAGTTCTTC
size: medium-sized; V: TRBV12-3/TRBV12-4; D: .; J: TRBJ1-2; CDR3: CASSLVYGQGYTF; DNA: TGTGCCAGCAGTTTAGTTTATGGGCAGGGCTACACCTTC
size: medium-sized; V: TRBV19; D: TRBD1; J: TRBJ1-5; CDR3: CASTLNAGQGLGNQPQHF; DNA: TGTGCCAGTACCTTAAATGCCGGACAGGGGCTTGGCAATCAGCCCCAGCATTTT
size: medium-sized; V: TRBV18; D: TRBD1; J: TRBJ2-7; CDR3: CASSPQGQGAYEQYF; DNA: TGTGCCAGCTCACCCCAAGGACAGGGAGCTTACGAGCAGTACTTC
size: large; V: TRBV20-1; D: TRBD2; J: TRBJ2-2; CDR3: CSARFPPTSGGNTGELFF; DNA: TGCAGTGCTAGATTTCCCCCGACTAGCGGGGGGAACACCGGGGAGCTGTTTTTT
size: .; V: TRBV24-1; D: .; J: TRBJ2-1; CDR3: CATSDFARSYEQFF; DNA: TGTGCCACCAGTGATTTCGCGAGGAGCTATGAGCAGTTCTTC
size: .; V: TRBV6-2/TRBV6-3; D: TRBD1; J: TRBJ2-1; CDR3: CASSPLRDRVDNEQFF; DNA: TGTGCCAGCAGTCCCCTCCGGGACAGGGTGGACAATGAGCAGTTCTTC
size: .; V: TRBV7-2; D: .; J: TRBJ2-2; CDR3: CASSSGFGRTNTGELFF; DNA: TGTGCCAGCAGCTCGGGCTTTGGGCGGACGAACACCGGGGAGCTGTTTTTT
size: medium-sized; V: TRBV19; D: TRBD1; J: TRBJ2-2; CDR3: CASGTGPTELFF; DNA: TGTGCCTCCGGGACAGGTCCCACGGAGCTGTTTTTT
size: many; V: TRBV5-1; D: .; J: TRBJ2-2; CDR3: CASSWGLENTGELFF; DNA: TGCGCCAGCAGCTGGGGACTCGAGAACACCGGGGAGCTGTTTTTT